This T cell receptor (beta chain) was retrieved from a study of T cell repertoires in cytomegalovirus infection (dated by TCRdb to between 2017 and 2020). With respect to the entire study: The peptide stimulations were aimed at well-studied HLA-B-restricted epitopes as well as recently identified HLA-C-restricted CMV epitopes, whose presentation resists viral immunomodulation. Donor HLA type was relevant to the analysis, because carriage of CMV infection together with the matching HLA type was indicated by public TCR beta signatures.

This clonotype was seen only a few times. There is no known antigen for this receptor. No quality values exist for individual bases; no much larger clone is one base distant. The data were produced on an Illumina HiSeq 1500. TCRdb handled the public reads itself, with Q25 trimming in fastp and clone calling in MiXCR, and kept productive beta chains. One record per CDR3 amino acid sequence lists the most common genes and DNA. The sample table holds approximately 500,000 distinct CDR3 sequences, of which about 33% were seen once. Of the sample, about a sixth falls within the top ten clones. From the cysteine up to the valine, the CDR3 has a length of 14 residues. Kept here is only the CDR3 DNA, which spans 42 bases and is read in frame from base 1. V is cut by 4 bases and J by 0 bases, and the space between the germline ends is 10 bases. Taken from the germline V gene (reference sequence), the CDR1 and CDR2 loops are LNHDA and SQIVND.

What the study reported, not specific to this receptor: The ex vivo response was dominated by HLA-C-restricted CMV-specific TCR beta clonotypes, which also provided the single most frequent clonotype in two of eight donors. Cumulative frequency of public TCR beta family members discriminated carriers of CMV infection plus the relevant HLA type in this cohort and an independent approximately 360-donor cohort.

In the paper's terms, the treatment or condition label means: in vitro stimulation with specific CMV peptide epitopes to enrich CMV-specific T cells. The TCR comes from a human donor in good health (CMV status not recorded). Some clones in this sample may be carry-over from other donors' samples. The V gene is TRBV19 and the J gene is TRBJ2-7; a tentative D match to TRBD1 spans 5 bases. Sequenced material: cultured PBMCs, taken from culture after CMV antigen stimulation. The CDR3 in this case is CASSTGHSSYEQYV. Read as DNA, the sequence is TGTGCCAGTAGTACAGGACACAGCTCCTACGAGCAGTACGTC.